This is a list of T cell receptor beta chains from one sample in a study of cytomegalovirus exposure and HLA in healthy donors. Sequencing was performed with immunoSEQ multiplex PCR; in TCRdb, only in-frame clones are kept and a portion is missing. This table has about 55,000 clones, 75% to 85% appearing once. The specimen was PBMCs. These receptors were collected from a female donor in good health and CMV-seronegative. Both conserved end residues are trimmed from each CDR3. Fields, in order: V gene, J gene, CDR3 protein.

v_gene: TRBV6-6
j_gene: TRBJ2-7
CDR3aa: ASSTQTGFYEQY

v_gene: TRBV7-2
j_gene: TRBJ1-1
CDR3aa: ASLRGGYGTEAF

v_gene: TRBV6-5
j_gene: TRBJ2-2
CDR3aa: ASSYGYERSGELF

v_gene: TRBV29-1
j_gene: TRBJ1-1
CDR3aa: SAGQGSIEAF

v_gene: TRBV28
j_gene: TRBJ2-7
CDR3aa: ASSLQGRSYEQY

v_gene: TRBV6-1
j_gene: TRBJ2-7
CDR3aa: ASSEHGRGYGEQY

v_gene: TRBV6-5
j_gene: TRBJ1-1
CDR3aa: ASSRGVDTEAF

v_gene: TRBV5-1
j_gene: TRBJ1-1
CDR3aa: ASSPTGARTEAF

v_gene: TRBV27
j_gene: TRBJ2-3
CDR3aa: ASSLSGGADTQY

v_gene: TRBV5-1
j_gene: TRBJ2-3
CDR3aa: ASSLGGSGGADTQY

v_gene: TRBV11-2
j_gene: TRBJ1-1
CDR3aa: ASSLVGRDRVTMNTEAF

v_gene: TRBV2
j_gene: TRBJ2-1
CDR3aa: ASSDWQGSYNEQF

v_gene: TRBV4-1
j_gene: TRBJ2-7
CDR3aa: ASSQDKGAYEQY

v_gene: TRBV18
j_gene: TRBJ1-5
CDR3aa: ASSPTVDQPQH

v_gene: TRBV20-1
j_gene: TRBJ2-5
CDR3aa: SARGGETQY

v_gene: TRBV2
j_gene: TRBJ2-2
CDR3aa: ASRRSIPNTGELF

v_gene: TRBV19
j_gene: TRBJ2-3
CDR3aa: ASSMVGMRSDTQY

v_gene: TRBV2
j_gene: TRBJ1-4
CDR3aa: ASSPTLAPTGANEKLF

v_gene: TRBV19
j_gene: TRBJ2-5
CDR3aa: ASRRTGFFSETQY

v_gene: TRBV5-5
j_gene: TRBJ2-3
CDR3aa: ASSRGAGGGTDTQY

v_gene: TRBV6-6
j_gene: TRBJ2-7
CDR3aa: ASSTQGQGAFEQY

v_gene: TRBV21-1
j_gene: TRBJ2-2
CDR3aa: ASSKPIRLAGNTGELF

v_gene: TRBV7-2
j_gene: TRBJ2-7
CDR3aa: ASSFASVSSYEQY

v_gene: TRBV6-5
j_gene: TRBJ2-3
CDR3aa: ASSYSGLSDTQY

v_gene: TRBV6-5
j_gene: TRBJ2-2
CDR3aa: ASRRGLAGELF

v_gene: TRBV15
j_gene: TRBJ1-1
CDR3aa: ATSRIQGKVAEAF

v_gene: TRBV15
j_gene: TRBJ1-2
CDR3aa: ATSREKGAYYGYT

v_gene: TRBV5-1
j_gene: TRBJ1-1
CDR3aa: ASSLSGGPEAF

v_gene: TRBV5-1
j_gene: TRBJ2-3
CDR3aa: ASSSGQPNTDTQY

v_gene: TRBV12-5
j_gene: TRBJ1-1
CDR3aa: ASGLVTQSIMNTEAF

v_gene: TRBV29-1
j_gene: TRBJ2-1
CDR3aa: SAILTGSSYNEQF

v_gene: TRBV7-8
j_gene: TRBJ2-7
CDR3aa: ASSFPPPGGEQY

v_gene: TRBV9
j_gene: TRBJ2-7
CDR3aa: ASSVASGSYEQY

v_gene: TRBV6-4
j_gene: TRBJ2-1
CDR3aa: ASSPLAGAYNEQF

v_gene: TRBV7-9
j_gene: TRBJ1-3
CDR3aa: ASSFLLSGNTIY